The 13 T cell receptor beta chains reported below all come from one sample, sequenced in a study of PD-1 blockade in classical Hodgkin lymphoma. Some clones are missing from TCRdb's copy, which holds only in-frame ones; the method was immunoSEQ multiplex PCR. The sample shows about 15,000 clones, 70% to 90% of them seen only once. Time point in this sample: newly diagnosed, previously untreated cHL patient sample. The sample comprised peripheral blood mononuclear cells (PBMCs). These receptors were collected from a human donor with classical Hodgkin lymphoma.

The genes are TRBV19 and TRBJ2-7; 7 bases are a match to TRBD2. The ends lost 5 bases at V and 0 bases at J; junction bases unmatched: 7. The CDR3 covers 15 residues. The germline gives CDR1 LNHDA, CDR2 SQIVND (reference sequence). CDR3 nucleotides: TGTGCCAGTAGTTTCAGGGAGGGCTACTCCTACGAGCAGTACTTC. Protein product: CASSFREGYSYEQYF.

The V and J genes are TRBV7-9 and TRBJ2-1; the D gene is possibly TRBD1 (6 bases). The germline V gene has CDR1 SEHNR and CDR2 FQNEAQ (reference sequence). The CDR3 covers 14 residues. With 3 bases removed from V and 5 bases from J, the gap between germline ends came to 11 bases. CDR3 loop: CASSFRDNDNEQFF. The CDR3 DNA is TGTGCCAGCAGCTTCCGGGACAACGACAATGAGCAGTTCTTC.

The chain uses TRBV28 and TRBJ2-2, with D perhaps matching TRBD1 (5 bases). Germline V CDR1 and CDR2: MDHEN, SYDVKM. The CDR3 runs 15 residues. Trimming left V 3 bases short and J 4 bases short, with 12 bases between. The CDR3 bases are TGTGCCAGCAGTTTGATAACAGGTAGCACCGGGGAGCTGTTTTTT. This codes for CASSLITGSTGELFF.

The rearrangement joins TRBV6-4 to TRBJ2-2, with TRBD2 matching 8 bases. The CDR3 is made up of 14 amino acids. Germline V gene sequence: CDR1 MRHNA, CDR2 SNTAGT. V shed 2 bases, J shed 4 bases, and the junction held 0 bases outside the gene matches. The CDR3 nucleotides are TGTGCCAGCAGTGACGGGACTAGCACCGGGGAGCTGTTTTTT. Protein: CASSDGTSTGELFF.

This chain links TRBV19 with TRBJ2-1, with D possibly matching TRBD2 (5 bases). Deletions cut 9 bases from V and 3 bases from J, with 24 bases between. This CDR3 spans 17 amino acids. The germline CDR1 and CDR2 sequences are LNHDA and SQIVND (reference sequence). DNA for the CDR3: TGTGCCAGCCAAAGTATAGGCACCGGGATCTACTACAATGAGCAGTTCTTC. This translates into CASQSIGTGIYYNEQFF.

The count of this clone is one. The chain recombines TRBV5-4 with TRBJ1-2, with D maybe TRBD1 (5 bases). Trimming left V 0 bases short and J 4 bases short, with 10 bases between. This CDR3 has 14 amino acids. Germline V gene data show CDR1 as SGHNT and CDR2 as YYREEE (reference sequence). CDR3 amino acids: CASSLARDGYGYTF. DNA for the CDR3: TGTGCCAGCAGCTTGGCTAGGGACGGCTATGGCTACACCTTC.

The sample holds one count of this clone. This sequence joins TRBV9 and TRBJ2-2, with D uncertain. Germline V gives CDR1 SGDLS, CDR2 YYNGEE. Between the trimmed V and J ends, which lost 0 bases and 3 bases, there was a span of 6 bases. The CDR3 loop spans 14 amino acids. CDR3 bases: TGTGCCAGCAGCGTAGCATCTTACACCGGGGAGCTGTTTTTT. Its translation is CASSVASYTGELFF.

The chain recombines TRBV25-1 with TRBJ2-7; TRBD1 agrees at 8 bases. The junction had 7 bases not matched to a gene; V was cut back by 2 bases and J by 4 bases. This CDR3 contains 15 residues. The germline V gene has CDR1 MGHDK and CDR2 SYGVNS. CDR3 sequence reads: CASSEPAGGSYEQYF. The CDR3 region has the DNA TGTGCCAGCAGTGAACCGGCAGGGGGCTCGTACGAGCAGTACTTC.

The V and J genes are TRBV9 and TRBJ2-4; 7 bases fit TRBD1. Germline CDR1 and CDR2: SGDLS and YYNGEE. V trimming: 3 bases; J trimming: 0 bases; junction bases outside the gene matches: 9. The CDR3 is 17 amino acids. The CDR3 nucleotides read TGTGCCAGCAGCGGAGAGGGGGACAGACTAGCCAAAAACATTCAGTACTTC. It specifies CASSGEGDRLAKNIQYF.

The chain couples TRBV4-1 to TRBJ2-7; unclear D gene. This CDR3 contains 13 residues. V was cut by 0 bases and J by 6 bases, with 9 bases left in between. The V gene's germline CDR1 is MGHRA and CDR2 YSYEKL. The CDR3 loop is CASSQEFAFEQYF. The DNA of the CDR3 is TGCGCCAGCAGCCAAGAGTTTGCGTTCGAGCAGTACTTC.

The CDR3, as DNA: TGTGCCAGCAGTAAAGCGGGGGGGACCTACGAGCAGTACTTC. Amino acids: CASSKAGGTYEQYF. The chain uses TRBV6-5 and TRBJ2-7; 10 bases align to TRBD2. The CDR3 totals 14 residues. Trimming removed 5 bases from V and 2 bases from J; junction bases left unmatched: 3. The V gene's germline CDR1 is MNHEY and CDR2 SVGAGI.

The rearrangement joins TRBV6-5 to TRBJ2-5; the D gene is possibly TRBD2 (6 bases). Germline-derived CDR1 and CDR2 are MNHEY and SVGAGI. The V gene lost 2 bases and the J gene lost 7 bases, with 14 bases spanning the gap. The CDR3 runs 14 residues. DNA for the CDR3: TGTGCCAGCAGTTACCTCCAGGGAGCGGGGACCCAGTACTTC. It specifies CASSYLQGAGTQYF.

The rearrangement uses TRBV13 and TRBJ2-2; 9 bases line up with TRBD2. Trimming cost V 5 bases and J 6 bases; bases outside gene matches: 4. The CDR3 is 14 residues long. CDR1 PRHDT and CDR2 FYEKMQ come from the germline V gene (reference sequence). The CDR3 nucleotides are TGTGCCAGCAGCCCGGGACTAGCATCCGGGGAGCTGTTTTTT. Its translation: CASSPGLASGELFF.